These 8 T cell receptor beta chains share one sample of origin, sequenced in a study of blood T cell repertoires in COVID-19. Sequenced by immunoSEQ multiplex PCR; TCRdb stores in-frame clones only, minus some. The table has some 220,000 clones, around 86% seen once. Sequencing was performed on peripheral blood. These receptors all stem from a woman aged 65 to 85 with COVID-19, enrolled during active disease.

The V call is TRBV7-9, the J call TRBJ1-3; tentatively, D is TRBD1 (5 bases). The V end lost 1 base, the J end lost 7 bases, and 8 bases lay between the germline ends. The CDR3 contains 13 residues. Germline V gene data show CDR1 as SEHNR and CDR2 as FQNEAQ (reference sequence). The DNA for the CDR3 is TGTGCCAGCAGCTTAGAGGGGCCGAACACCATATATTTT. Translation: CASSLEGPNTIYF.

The CDR3 region has the DNA TGTGCCAGCAGTTACTCAGACTTCACAGATACGCAGTATTTT. Translated, it gives CASSYSDFTDTQYF. The chain couples TRBV6-5 to TRBJ2-3, with no clear D. V lost 0 bases and J lost 2, with 6 bases in between. The CDR3 spans 14 residues. Germline V lookup: CDR1 MNHEY, CDR2 SVGAGI.

The chain recombines TRBV24-1 with TRBJ1-1; 8 positions agree with TRBD1. Germline values: CDR1 KGHDR, CDR2 SFDVKD. J was trimmed by 4 bases and V by 5 bases; bases with no gene match: 8. The length of the CDR3 is 15 residues. The CDR3 here is CATSVGQGFATEAFF. The CDR3 DNA reads TGTGCCACCAGTGTTGGACAGGGATTTGCCACTGAAGCTTTCTTT.

This chain connects TRBV27 to TRBJ2-1, with D perhaps matching TRBD2 (6 bases). From germline, CDR1 is MNHEY and CDR2 SMNVEV (reference sequence). There are 13 residues in the CDR3. Trimming removed 3 bases from V and 9 bases from J, with 12 bases in between. The CDR3 nucleotides are TGTGCCAGCAGTTTGAGGAGGGTCGGTGAGCAGTTCTTC. Translated: CASSLRRVGEQFF.

The V gene is TRBV19, the J gene TRBJ2-3, with 11 bases fitting TRBD2. This CDR3 spans 20 amino acids. The germline CDR1 and CDR2 sequences are LNHDA and SQIVND (reference sequence). Losses at the gene ends were 5 bases for V and 1 base for J; bases not matched to a gene: 17. The CDR3 nucleotides read TGTGCCAGTAGTCAAAGGACTAGCGGGTCCGCCCCGAAGGGCACAGATACGCAGTATTTT. Translated, it gives CASSQRTSGSAPKGTDTQYF.

V gene TRBV7-2 combines with J gene TRBJ2-7; D unclear. V dropped 4 bases and J dropped 2 bases, with 9 bases sitting between them. Germline V lookup: CDR1 SGHTA, CDR2 FQGNSA. The CDR3 is 13 amino acids. The CDR3 nucleotides read TGTGCCAGCAGCTCGAAGACTCCCTACGAGCAGTACTTC. Translated, it gives CASSSKTPYEQYF.

The chain employs TRBV2 and TRBJ1-5, with 12 bases matching TRBD1. With 8 bases clipped from V and 7 bases from J, the junction kept 9 bases outside the gene matches. Germline CDR1 reads SNHLY; CDR2 reads FYNNEI. CDR3 length: 15 amino acids. CDR3 loop: CASLLGTGGGQPQHF. The DNA for the CDR3 is TGTGCCAGCCTTCTGGGGACAGGGGGCGGACAGCCCCAGCATTTT.

The chain recombines TRBV20-1 with TRBJ2-7; D possibly corresponds to TRBD1 (5 bases). The CDR3 covers 14 residues. V lost 3 bases and J lost 1, with 13 bases in between. The germline CDR1 and CDR2 sequences are DFQATT and SNEGSKA (reference sequence). The CDR3 DNA sequence: TGCAGTGCTAGTTTTTCGAAGGGGTCCTACGAGCAGTACTTC. Protein: CSASFSKGSYEQYF.